This T cell receptor beta chain appears in the sequencing data of a study of shared clonotypes between healthy human individuals. Findings of the study overall: Shared across a handful of donors were roughly 5% of the naive CD4 clonotypes. Even with large depth, rarefaction showed that sorted-subset sequencing was incomplete.

Notes on this clone: Antigen specificity is unknown. Other DNA sequences of this sample code for an identical CDR3.

V lost 5 bases and J lost 1; bases outside the gene matches: 5. The CDR3 is made up of 15 amino acids. Per germline, CDR1 MDHEN and CDR2 SYDVKM. The protocol was immunoSEQ multiplex PCR, while the TCRdb copy is restricted to in-frame clones and leaves out a portion. Here the sample spans about 1.1 million clones, 70% to 80% being singletons. The clonotype comes from a man younger than 30 in good health. Some clones in this sample may be carry-over from other donors' samples. The sample taken for sequencing was memory CD4+ T cells from PBMCs. Subset meaning: CD45RA-negative fraction. The chain has TRBV28 and TRBJ1-1; 9 bases map to TRBD1. CDR3 region: CASSPLTGGNTEAFF. Here the CDR3 DNA reads TGTGCCAGCAGTCCGCTGACAGGGGGGAACACTGAAGCTTTCTTT.